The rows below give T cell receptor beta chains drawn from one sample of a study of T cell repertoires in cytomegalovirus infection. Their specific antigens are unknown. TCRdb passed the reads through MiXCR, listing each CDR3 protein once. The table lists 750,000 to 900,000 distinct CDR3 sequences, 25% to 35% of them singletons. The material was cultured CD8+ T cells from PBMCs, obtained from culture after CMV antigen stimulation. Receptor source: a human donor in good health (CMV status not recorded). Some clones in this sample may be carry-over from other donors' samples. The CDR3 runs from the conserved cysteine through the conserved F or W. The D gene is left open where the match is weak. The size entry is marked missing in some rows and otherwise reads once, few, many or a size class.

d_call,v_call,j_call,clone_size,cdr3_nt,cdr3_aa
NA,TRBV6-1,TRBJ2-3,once,TGTGCCAGCAGATACACCCGAGGGGGCACAGATACGCAGTATTTT,CASRYTRGGTDTQYF
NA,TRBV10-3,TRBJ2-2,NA,TGTGCCATCAGTGACCGGACGTTTGGAGACGGGGAGCTGTTTTTT,CAISDRTFGDGELFF
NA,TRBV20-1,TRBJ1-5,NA,TGCAGTGCTAGGAGAAATCGACAGGGCAATCAGCCCCAGCATTTT,CSARRNRQGNQPQHF
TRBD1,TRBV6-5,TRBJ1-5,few,TGTGCCAGCAGTTGGGACAGGGGGCAGCCCCAGCATTTT,CASSWDRGQPQHF
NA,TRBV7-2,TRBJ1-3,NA,TGTGCCAGCAGCTTAGGGGGTAGGAACACCATATATTTT,CASSLGGRNTIYF
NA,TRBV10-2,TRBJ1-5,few,TGCGCCAGCAGTGAACGGAATCAGCCCCAGCATTTT,CASSERNQPQHF
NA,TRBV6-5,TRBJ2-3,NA,TGTGCCAGCAGATTCATTAGCACAGATACGCAGTATTTT,CASRFISTDTQYF
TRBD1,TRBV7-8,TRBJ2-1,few,TGTGCCAGCAGCGGCCGGGACAGGGGGCTCGCTGAGCAGTTCTTC,CASSGRDRGLAEQFF
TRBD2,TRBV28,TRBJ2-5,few,TGTGCCAGCGATAGCGGGAACGAAGAGACCCAGTACTTC,CASDSGNEETQYF
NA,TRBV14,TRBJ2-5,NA,TGTGCCAGCAGCCAAGATCGGGCGCCTGGGGAGACCCAGTACTTC,CASSQDRAPGETQYF
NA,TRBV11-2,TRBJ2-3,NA,TGTGCCAGCAGCCCTGGGGATGCAGATACGCAGTATTTT,CASSPGDADTQYF
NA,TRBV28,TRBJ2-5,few,TGTGCCAGCAGTTTAGGCTCAGGGCGTCGAGAGACCCAGTACTTC,CASSLGSGRRETQYF
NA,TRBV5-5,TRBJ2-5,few,TGTGCCAGCACCCCTGGCAGCGGGCAAGAGACCCAGTACTTC,CASTPGSGQETQYF
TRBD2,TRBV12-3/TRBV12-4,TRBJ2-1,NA,TGTGCCAGCAGTTTAGCTTCCTTAGCGGGGGGATCCTACAATGAGCAGTTCTTC,CASSLASLAGGSYNEQFF
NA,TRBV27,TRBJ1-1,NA,TGTGCCAGCAGAGGAGGGGCGAACACTGAAGCTTTCTTT,CASRGGANTEAFF
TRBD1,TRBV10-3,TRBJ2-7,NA,TGTGCCATCAGAACGGGGAGTTCGGGACAGGGAAACTACGAGCAGTACTTC,CAIRTGSSGQGNYEQYF
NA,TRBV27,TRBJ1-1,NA,TGTGCCAGCAGTCTCCTCCGACAGGAGAAGAACACTGAAGCTTTCTTT,CASSLLRQEKNTEAFF
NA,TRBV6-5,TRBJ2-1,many,TGTGCCAGCAGTTACTCTCGTGGGGGGAATGAGCAGTTCTTC,CASSYSRGGNEQFF
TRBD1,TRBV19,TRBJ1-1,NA,TGTGCCAGTAGTCCCGGGACAGGGGTTACTGAAGCTTTCTTT,CASSPGTGVTEAFF
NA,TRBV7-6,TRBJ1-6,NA,TGTGCCAGCAGCTGGGACAATAATTCACCCCTCCACTTT,CASSWDNNSPLHF
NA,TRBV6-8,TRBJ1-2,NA,TGTGCCAGCAGTTACTCCCGGGCTAGAGGCTACACCTTC,CASSYSRARGYTF
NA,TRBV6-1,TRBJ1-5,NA,TGTGCCAGCAGTGTCCTACTCCGGGACACACATCAGCCCCAGCATTTT,CASSVLLRDTHQPQHF
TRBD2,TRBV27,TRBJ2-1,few,TGTGCCACTACCACGGGAGGGAACCCCTACAATGAGCAGTTCTTC,CATTTGGNPYNEQFF
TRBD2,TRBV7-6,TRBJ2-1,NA,TGTGCCAGCAGCTCACCGGGAGGGTCCTACAATGAGCAGTTCTTC,CASSSPGGSYNEQFF
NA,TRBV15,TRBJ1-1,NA,TGTGCCACCAGCAGGGGCCATCACTATACCTACCCAATTGCTGAAGCTTTCTTT,CATSRGHHYTYPIAEAFF
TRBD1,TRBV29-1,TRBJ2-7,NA,TGCAGCGTTGAGGACAGGGGGGGGTACGAGCAGTACTTC,CSVEDRGGYEQYF
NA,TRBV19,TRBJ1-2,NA,TGTGCCAGTAGTATGGGGGTGGATGGCTACACCTTC,CASSMGVDGYTF
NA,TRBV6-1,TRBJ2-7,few,TGTGCCAGCAGTACAACCGGGACTCCTATCTACGAGCAGTACTTC,CASSTTGTPIYEQYF
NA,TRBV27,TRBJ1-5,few,TGTGCCAGCAGTTTCGGCCAGGACGGTCAGCCCCAGCATTTT,CASSFGQDGQPQHF
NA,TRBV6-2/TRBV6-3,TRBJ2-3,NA,TGTGCCAGCAGCCACGGGATTACTAGCACAGATACGCAGTATTTT,CASSHGITSTDTQYF